This passage covers 18 T cell receptor beta chains from one sample sequenced in a study of shared clonotypes between healthy human individuals. Measured with immunoSEQ multiplex PCR; TCRdb has only the in-frame clones, and not every one. The sample lists around 2,100,000 clones, approximately 94% seen once, with approximately 1% in the top ten. Terminally differentiated effector memory CD45RA+ cells were left out of the naive CD8 fraction, which was CD45RO-negative and positively selected for CCR7. The sample consisted of naive CD8+ T cells sorted from blood. Source of these receptors: a man aged 18 to 30 in good health.

On this clone itself: Other DNA sequences in the same sample also yield this CDR3. V and J are TRBV18 and TRBJ1-1; TRBD1 might be the D (5 bases). V lost 2 bases and J lost 5, with 9 bases in between. Germline-derived CDR1 and CDR2 are KGHSH and LQKENI. The CDR3 length is 13 residues. CDR3 amino acids: CASSPTGGTEAFF. The CDR3, as DNA: TGTGCCAGCTCACCAACGGGGGGGACTGAAGCTTTCTTT. Combining the CDR3 with reference TRBV18 and TRBJ1-1 gives the whole variable domain NAGVMQNPRHLVRRRGQEARLRCSPMKGHSHVYWYRQLPEEGLKFMVYLQKENIIDESGMPKERFSAEFPKEGPSILRIQQVVRGDSAAYFCASSPTGGTEAFFGQGTRLTVV.

The J gene is TRBJ2-3, the V gene TRBV7-9, with unresolved D. The V end was cut by 2 bases, the J end by 4 bases, with 7 bases between. From germline, CDR1 is SEHNR and CDR2 FQNEAQ (reference sequence). The CDR3 sequence is 13 residues long. Here the CDR3 DNA reads TGTGCCAGCAGCTTACCGGAGTCAGATACGCAGTATTTT. Translation: CASSLPESDTQYF.

The genes are TRBV15 and TRBJ1-2, with unresolved D. The ends were cut back, 4 bases at V and 8 bases at J, with 11 bases in the middle. Per the germline V gene, CDR1 is LNHNV and CDR2 is YYDKDF (reference sequence). This CDR3 region has 12 residues. The CDR3 loop is CATSNMLWGYTF. The CDR3 bases are TGTGCCACCAGCAACATGCTTTGGGGCTACACCTTC.

Points on this clone: Other DNA sequences in the sample encode the same CDR3. This chain connects TRBV7-9 to TRBJ2-7, with 13 bases aligning to TRBD2. With V trimmed by 5 bases and J by 1 base, 5 bases remained unmatched. The CDR3 runs 16 residues. CDR1 is SEHNR, CDR2 FQNEAQ, per germline (reference sequence). The CDR3 region is CASSPRTSGRSYEQYF. In DNA form, the CDR3 reads TGTGCCAGCAGCCCAAGGACTAGCGGGAGATCCTACGAGCAGTACTTC.

The chain recombines TRBV6-6 with TRBJ2-1; possibly TRBD2 for D (6 bases). The germline V gene encodes CDR1 MNHNY and CDR2 SVGAGI (reference sequence). This CDR3 spans 15 amino acids. V lost 4 bases and J lost 2, with 12 bases in between. CDR3 loop: CASSLGGPPYNEQFF. DNA for the CDR3: TGTGCCAGCAGTTTGGGGGGACCCCCCTACAATGAGCAGTTCTTC.

The chain recombines TRBV2 with TRBJ2-5; D is possibly TRBD1 (5 bases). Germline lookup yields CDR1 SNHLY and CDR2 FYNNEI. Trimming left V 2 bases short and J 0 bases short, with 13 bases between. This CDR3 comprises 16 residues. CDR3 nucleotides: TGTGCCAGCAGTGAAACCCAGGGAACGTACCAAGAGACCCAGTACTTC. It codes for CASSETQGTYQETQYF.

This CDR3 is CASSVDMDSPLHF. In nucleotides, the CDR3 is TGTGCCAGCAGCGTTGATATGGATTCACCCCTCCACTTT. The gene calls are TRBV9 and TRBJ1-6; the D is unclear. The CDR3 has 13 residues. Germline loops: CDR1 SGDLS, CDR2 YYNGEE. V was pared by 2 bases and J by 8 bases, with 8 bases between. Based on the CDR3 plus reference TRBV9 and TRBJ1-6, the full variable domain is DSGVTQTPKHLITATGQRVTLRCSPRSGDLSVYWYQQSLDQGLQFLIQYYNGEERAKGNILERFSAQQFPDLHSELNLSSLELGDSALYFCASSVDMDSPLHFGNGTRLTVT.

The chain combines TRBV5-8 with TRBJ2-1; the D gene is possibly TRBD2 (7 bases). CDR3 length: 15 residues. Germline-derived CDR1 and CDR2 are SGHTS and YDEGEE. Trimming took off 6 bases at V and 5 bases at J, with 18 bases between the two ends. CDR3 sequence: CASNIGGAGDNEQFF. CDR3 bases: TGTGCCAGCAACATAGGGGGGGCAGGGGACAATGAGCAGTTCTTC.

The V call is TRBV6-5, the J call TRBJ2-5; D ambiguous. The V gene lost 6 bases and the J gene lost 5 bases, with 13 bases spanning the gap. The germline V gene encodes CDR1 MNHEY and CDR2 SVGAGI. There are 13 residues in the CDR3. The CDR3 loop reads CASRPPLRETQYF. In DNA form, the CDR3 reads TGTGCCAGCAGGCCGCCCTTGAGGGAGACCCAGTACTTC.

The rearrangement links TRBV7-9 to TRBJ1-1; D is ambiguous. CDR3 size: 12 residues. CDR1 is SEHNR, CDR2 FQNEAQ, per germline (reference sequence). Trimming pared 4 bases from V and 5 bases from J, leaving 8 bases between. The CDR3 is CASSSGETEAFF. DNA for the CDR3: TGTGCCAGCAGCTCCGGGGAGACTGAAGCTTTCTTT.

The J gene is TRBJ1-6, the V gene TRBV7-8, with 7 positions matching TRBD1. The CDR3 has 16 residues. From germline, CDR1 is SGHVS and CDR2 FQNEAQ. Trimming took 1 base from V and 4 from J; bases not matched to a gene: 4. The CDR3 here is CASSLVRGQYNSPLHF. CDR3 in DNA: TGTGCCAGCAGCTTAGTGAGGGGACAGTATAATTCACCCCTCCACTTT.

The V and J genes are TRBV6-1 and TRBJ2-7; 9 bases match TRBD1. The V and J ends lost 6 bases and 3 bases, in that order; junction bases with no gene match: 3. This CDR3 is built from 13 residues. The germline V gene has CDR1 MNHNS and CDR2 SASEGT. As DNA, the CDR3 is TGTGCCAGCAGGGACAGGGGTCTCTACGAGCAGTACTTC. Amino acid sequence: CASRDRGLYEQYF.

The chain carries TRBV19 and TRBJ2-2; D gene uncertain. The CDR3 covers 14 residues. The V gene lost 2 bases and the J gene lost 4 bases, with 8 bases spanning the gap. Germline CDR1 LNHDA, CDR2 SQIVND (reference sequence). CDR3 bases: TGTGCCAGTAGTATAATCGACGGCACCGGGGAGCTGTTTTTT. This gives the protein CASSIIDGTGELFF.

The chain is built from TRBV30 and TRBJ1-6; D call uncertain. The germline V gene has CDR1 GTSNPN and CDR2 SVGIG (reference sequence). CDR3 size: 14 residues. Trimming left V 0 bases short and J 8 bases short, with 11 bases between. CDR3 region: CAWSVGGPDSPLHF. The CDR3 DNA is TGTGCCTGGAGTGTAGGAGGGCCAGATTCACCCCTCCACTTT.

On this clone: The sample contains more than one DNA sequence encoding this CDR3. The J gene is TRBJ2-1, the V gene TRBV27; D is perhaps TRBD2 (5 bases). The V end was cut by 0 bases, the J end by 0 bases, with 9 bases between. CDR3 length: 16 residues. Germline values: CDR1 MNHEY, CDR2 SMNVEV (reference sequence). The CDR3 nucleotides are TGTGCCAGCAGTTTATCGGCCGGACTCTCCTACAATGAGCAGTTCTTC. Residues: CASSLSAGLSYNEQFF.

DNA for the CDR3: TGTGCCAGCATCCCTCGGTTCGGCAGACACACAGATACGCAGTATTTT. This gives the protein CASIPRFGRHTDTQYF. This chain uses TRBV5-4 with TRBJ2-3; no clear D gene. Trimming removed 6 bases at V and 2 bases at J, with 19 bases between. Germline V gene data show CDR1 as SGHNT and CDR2 as YYREEE (reference sequence). This CDR3 has 16 amino acids.

The chain employs TRBV2 and TRBJ1-5, with D perhaps TRBD1 (5 bases). The V end lost 6 bases, the J end lost 1 base, and 13 bases lay between the germline ends. Germline V lookup: CDR1 SNHLY, CDR2 FYNNEI. This CDR3 spans 15 amino acids. The CDR3 sequence is CASSDWTPSNQPQHF. DNA of the CDR3: TGTGCCAGCAGCGACTGGACACCAAGCAATCAGCCCCAGCATTTT.

V usage is TRBV7-9 and J usage is TRBJ1-5; D is unclear. The germline gives CDR1 SEHNR, CDR2 FQNEAQ (reference sequence). V lost 1 base and J 3 bases, leaving 16 bases between the germline ends. CDR3 length: 17 residues. This chain's CDR3 is CASSLGSEGEVNQPQHF. The CDR3 DNA follows: TGTGCCAGCAGCTTAGGATCGGAGGGTGAGGTCAATCAGCCCCAGCATTTT.